These 24 T cell receptor beta chains were sequenced from one sample in a study of shared clonotypes between healthy human individuals. Using immunoSEQ multiplex PCR, the repertoire was profiled, and TCRdb retains in-frame clones only, with some absent. The sample includes 550,000 to 700,000 clones, 73% of them seen just once. Sequences were obtained from memory CD4+ T cells sorted from blood. Subset: CD45RA-negative fraction. These receptor sequences come from a woman under 40 in good health.

This clone was detected ten times or more. The chain has TRBV29-1 and TRBJ2-4; D call uncertain. CDR1 SQVTM and CDR2 ANQGSEA come from the germline V gene. CDR3 length: 13 residues. Trimming took off 4 bases at V and 9 bases at J, with 16 bases between the two ends. In nucleotides, the CDR3 is TGCAGCGTTGCCCCAAGGGAATTTGGCATTCAGTACTTC. The encoded protein is CSVAPREFGIQYF.

The DNA of the CDR3 is TGTGCCAGCAGCTTAGCAAACTGGGTCACTGAAGCTTTCTTT. As protein: CASSLANWVTEAFF. The V call is TRBV11-2, the J call TRBJ1-1; D call uncertain. The CDR3 contains 14 residues. The germline V gene has CDR1 SGHAT and CDR2 FQNNGV. Trimming cost V 1 base and J 4 bases, with 10 bases left between them.

This clone was picked up one time. The chain has TRBV27 and TRBJ1-5; D not certain. CDR1 and CDR2 (germline): MNHEY, SMNVEV (reference sequence). The CDR3 length is 15 residues. The V gene lost 7 bases and the J gene lost 2 bases, with 15 bases spanning the gap. This chain's CDR3 is CASKPEGRRNQPQHF. The DNA for the CDR3 is TGTGCCAGCAAGCCTGAGGGTAGACGCAATCAGCCCCAGCATTTT.

This clone has a single count. This chain joins TRBV7-3 and TRBJ1-1; 9 nucleotides align to TRBD1. Germline CDR1 is SGHTA and CDR2 is FQGTGA. The CDR3 sequence is 17 residues long. Germline trimming cut 6 bases from V and 0 bases from J; bases unmatched to any gene: 11. The CDR3 nucleotides are TGTGCCAGCAGGTTAGCCGGGACAGGGTCAATGAACACTGAAGCTTTCTTT. This sequence encodes CASRLAGTGSMNTEAFF.

CDR3 in DNA: TGTGCCAGCAGTTCCATACGGGACAGGGGCTACGAGCAGTACTTC. Translation gives CASSSIRDRGYEQYF. The chain couples TRBV6-5 to TRBJ2-7; 10 nucleotides line up with TRBD1. Germline values: CDR1 MNHEY, CDR2 SVGAGI. Losses at the gene ends were 4 bases for V and 3 bases for J; bases not matched to a gene: 6. The CDR3 extends over 15 amino acids.

The chain combines TRBV5-5 with TRBJ2-5; 15 bases are shared with TRBD2. Germline CDR1 and CDR2: SGHKS and YYEKEE (reference sequence). The V segment lost 4 bases and the J segment 5 bases; nucleotides outside the gene matches: 9. This CDR3 contains 17 residues. The CDR3 DNA follows: TGTGCCAGCAGCACAGGACTAGCGGGAGGGCCGGGGGAGACCCAGTACTTC. Protein: CASSTGLAGGPGETQYF.

This chain connects TRBV27 to TRBJ2-1; 9 bases map to TRBD1. Per the germline V gene, CDR1 is MNHEY and CDR2 is SMNVEV (reference sequence). The CDR3 length is 16 residues. After removal of 5 bases from V and 1 base from J, the junction contained 6 bases not matched to a gene. Here the CDR3 reads CASSKEQGASYNEQFF. As DNA, the CDR3 is TGTGCCAGCAGTAAAGAACAGGGGGCGTCCTACAATGAGCAGTTCTTC.

CDR3 in amino acids: CASSTRDSYQETQYF. The CDR3 bases are TGCGCCAGCAGCACCCGGGACAGCTACCAAGAGACCCAGTACTTC. The gene calls are TRBV5-1 and TRBJ2-5, with 7 bases lining up with TRBD1. The CDR3 is made up of 15 amino acids. CDR1 is SGHRS, CDR2 YFSETQ, per germline. Trimming removed 4 bases from V and 0 bases from J; junction bases left unmatched: 6.

This sequence joins TRBV29-1 and TRBJ2-3; D not certain. This CDR3 is 13 amino acids long. The ends were cut back, 3 bases at V and 2 bases at J, with 9 bases in the middle. CDR1 and CDR2 (germline): SQVTM, ANQGSEA. For the CDR3, the DNA is TGCAGCGTTGATGGGCTCTACACAGATACGCAGTATTTT. Encoded protein: CSVDGLYTDTQYF.

This clone was counted many times. The rearrangement joins TRBV10-1 to TRBJ2-3; D unclear. The germline CDR1 and CDR2 sequences are WNHNN and SYGVQD (reference sequence). V was clipped by 4 bases and J by 5 bases, with 4 bases between them. The CDR3 covers 11 residues. The CDR3 reads CASSAGDTQYF. In DNA, the CDR3 is TGCGCCAGCAGTGCGGGAGATACGCAGTATTTT.

The rearrangement uses TRBV7-6 and TRBJ2-3; the D is unclear. The germline V gene encodes CDR1 SGHVS and CDR2 FNYEAQ. The germline V and J ends were trimmed by 3 bases and 4 bases, with 11 bases remaining between them. The CDR3 length is 14 residues. CDR3 bases: TGTGCCAGCAGCTTTGGGAACCGTGCAGATACGCAGTATTTT. Protein: CASSFGNRADTQYF.

About this clone itself: The same CDR3 can be traced to other DNA sequences in this sample. The chain links TRBV6-5 to TRBJ1-1; no definite D call. The germline V gene has CDR1 MNHEY and CDR2 SVGAGI. V gave up 2 bases and J gave up 6 bases, with 10 bases separating them. The length of the CDR3 is 13 residues. The CDR3 is CASSYEGGSEAFF. The CDR3 DNA is TGTGCCAGCAGTTACGAGGGAGGCTCTGAAGCTTTCTTT.

V gene TRBV28 combines with J gene TRBJ2-1; the D gene is possibly TRBD2 (6 bases). This CDR3 has 15 residues. V was pared by 10 bases and J by 2 bases, with 18 bases between. Looked up from germline, CDR1 is MDHEN and CDR2 is SYDVKM. The CDR3: CATLTSSAAYNEQFF. The CDR3 DNA reads TGTGCCACCCTGACTAGTTCTGCTGCCTACAATGAGCAGTTCTTC.

V and J are TRBV28 and TRBJ2-7; TRBD2 matches 7 bases. Germline CDR1 reads MDHEN; CDR2 reads SYDVKM. Losses at the gene ends were 5 bases for V and 4 bases for J; bases not matched to a gene: 11. There are 15 residues in the CDR3. The CDR3 is CASSQLAGVRYEQYF. The CDR3, as DNA: TGTGCCAGCAGTCAGCTGGCGGGAGTTAGATACGAGCAGTACTTC. Based on the CDR3 plus reference TRBV28 and TRBJ2-7, the full variable domain is DVKVTQSSRYLVKRTGEKVFLECVQDMDHENMFWYRQDPGLGLRLIYFSYDVKMKEKGDIPEGYSVSREKKERFSLILESASTNQTSMYLCASSQLAGVRYEQYFGPGTRLTVT.

This chain uses TRBV10-2 with TRBJ1-1, with unresolved D. This CDR3 comprises 13 residues. V lost 4 bases, J lost 1 base, and 7 bases lay in between. Germline assignment: CDR1 WSHSY and CDR2 SAAADI. CDR3 sequence (DNA): TGCGCCAGCAGTGCAATACAGAACACTGAAGCTTTCTTT. It yields the protein CASSAIQNTEAFF.

The chain has TRBV7-2 and TRBJ2-2, with TRBD1 identical over 8 bases. Germline loops: CDR1 SGHTA, CDR2 FQGNSA. The CDR3 spans 17 residues. J lost 1 base, V lost 1 base, and 5 bases had no gene match. As DNA, the CDR3 is TGTGCCAGCAGCTTAGGCTTCGGACAGGGGAACACCGGGGAGCTGTTTTTT. Protein: CASSLGFGQGNTGELFF. Full variable domain (outside the CDR3, taken from reference TRBV7-2 and TRBJ2-2): GAGVSQSPSNKVTEKGKDVELRCDPISGHTALYWYRQSLGQGLEFLIYFQGNSAPDKSGLPSDRFSAERTGGSVSTLTIQRTQQEDSAVYLCASSLGFGQGNTGELFFGEGSRLTVL.

The rearrangement links TRBV5-1 to TRBJ2-5, with 9 bases fitting TRBD1. The V segment lost 6 bases and the J segment 14 bases; nucleotides outside the gene matches: 20. The germline gives CDR1 SGHRS, CDR2 YFSETQ. This CDR3 region has 15 residues. Here the CDR3 reads CASNIDAKDRGLLYF. The CDR3, as DNA: TGCGCCAGCAACATAGACGCCAAGGACAGGGGCCTTCTCTACTTC.

The chain joins TRBV12-5 to TRBJ2-2; TRBD2 aligns across 9 bases. The CDR3 contains 16 residues. The trim removed 1 base at V and 6 bases at J, leaving 6 bases unmatched. Germline V gene lookup returns CDR1 LGHNT and CDR2 FRNRAP. CDR3 sequence: CASGLGLAGYAGELFF. CDR3 DNA sequence: TGTGCTAGTGGTTTGGGTCTAGCGGGATATGCCGGGGAGCTGTTTTTT. Drawing the rest from reference TRBV12-5 and TRBJ2-2, the complete variable domain is DARVTQTPRHKVTEMGQEVTMRCQPILGHNTVFWYRQTMMQGLELLAYFRNRAPLDDSGMPKDRFSAEMPDATLATLKIQPSEPRDSAVYFCASGLGLAGYAGELFFGEGSRLTVL.

The chain couples TRBV29-1 to TRBJ1-4, with a tentative D call TRBD1 (6 bases). Germline loops: CDR1 SQVTM, CDR2 ANQGSEA. V was clipped by 4 bases and J by 4 bases, with 10 bases between them. CDR3 length equals 13 residues. The CDR3 DNA reads as TGCAGCGTTGTCGACAGGCTTAATGAAAAACTGTTTTTT. Protein: CSVVDRLNEKLFF.

The CDR3 protein is CASSPQKIHAGGDNEQFF. CDR3 nucleotides: TGTGCCAGCTCACCACAAAAAATTCACGCGGGAGGGGACAATGAGCAGTTCTTC. The chain combines TRBV18 with TRBJ2-1; TRBD2 matches 9 bases. In germline, CDR1 is KGHSH, CDR2 LQKENI. CDR3 length: 18 residues. Trimming cost V 1 base and J 5 bases; bases outside gene matches: 12.

The V and J genes are TRBV2 and TRBJ2-5; D might be TRBD2 (5 bases). The CDR3 totals 17 residues. Trimming stripped 3 bases from V and 4 bases from J, with 21 bases between. Germline V gives CDR1 SNHLY, CDR2 FYNNEI. The DNA of the CDR3 is TGTGCCAGCAGTGATGAGGGTGCTGTGGACGCAATAGAGACCCAGTACTTC. It encodes CASSDEGAVDAIETQYF.

The genes are TRBV11-2 and TRBJ2-5; D perhaps matches TRBD2 (6 bases). Germline V gives CDR1 SGHAT, CDR2 FQNNGV. Trimming removed 5 bases from V and 1 base from J, with 8 bases in between. The CDR3 totals 13 residues. The CDR3 DNA sequence: TGTGCCAGCAGCATTAGCGGCCAAGAGACCCAGTACTTC. Its protein is CASSISGQETQYF.

This clone was recorded once. V and J are TRBV4-2 and TRBJ1-4; TRBD1 aligns across 8 bases. From germline, CDR1 is LGHNA and CDR2 YNFKEQ. This CDR3 is 17 amino acids long. V was pared by 4 bases and J by 0 bases, with 7 bases of the junction left unmatched. CDR3 region: CASSPTGEVATNEKLFF. The CDR3 nucleotides read TGTGCCAGCAGCCCGACAGGGGAAGTTGCAACTAATGAAAAACTGTTTTTT.

V is TRBV4-1 and J is TRBJ1-3; a weak D match, TRBD1 (6 bases). Trimming removed 4 bases from V and 2 bases from J, with 18 bases in between. This CDR3 has 17 residues. Germline V gives CDR1 MGHRA, CDR2 YSYEKL. Here the CDR3 reads CASSPQGGGGAGNTIYF. The DNA of the CDR3 is TGCGCCAGCAGCCCTCAAGGGGGGGGAGGGGCTGGAAACACCATATATTTT.